The 26 T cell receptor beta chains given below trace back to one sample, sequenced in a study of T cells in women clearing cervical HPV infection. Produced via immunoSEQ multiplex PCR; TCRdb's table is partial and in-frame only. This table holds roughly 25,000 clones. The sequenced sample consisted of blood buffy coat. The receptors here all came from a woman aged 18-69 years with a cervical HPV16 infection that either progressed to CIN3+ or cleared (not recorded which).

Concerning this clone: The CDR3 goes on 3 residues after the read ends, and that part is filled in from the germline J gene. The rearrangement joins TRBV19 to TRBJ1-2; 7 nucleotides align to TRBD1. In germline, CDR1 is LNHDA, CDR2 SQIVND (reference sequence). CDR3 length equals 15 residues. The sequenced part of the CDR3 DNA is TGTGCCAGTAGTACACAGGGGAGACTCTACAATGAC. This sequence encodes CASSTQGRLYND. The whole CDR3 sequence is CASSTQGRLYNDYTF.

Turning to this clone: The missing CDR3 end, 3 residues past where the read stops, is filled in from the germline J gene. V and J are TRBV5-1 and TRBJ1-6; TRBD1 aligns across 7 bases. Looked up from germline, CDR1 is SGHRS and CDR2 is YFSETQ. The CDR3 runs 14 residues. V trimming: 4 bases; J trimming: 7 bases; junction bases outside the gene matches: 5. The part of the CDR3 DNA that was read is TGCGCCAGCAGCACGGGACAGCAAAATTCACCC. This codes for CASSTGQQNSP. The whole CDR3 sequence is CASSTGQQNSPLHF.

A note on this clone: The read terminates 3 residues before the CDR3 end, so the remaining end is supplied by the germline J gene. This sequence joins TRBV30 and TRBJ2-5; D perhaps matches TRBD1 (6 bases). V was trimmed by 5 bases and J by 1 base, leaving 8 bases between them. CDR1 is GTSNPN and CDR2 is SVGIG in the germline V gene (reference sequence). CDR3 length: 12 residues. CDR3 bases read: TGTGCCTGGCGGACAGTCCAAGAGACC. This codes for CAWRTVQET. The complete CDR3 reads CAWRTVQETQYF.

A remark on this clone: The read finishes 3 residues shy of the CDR3 end, and the germline J gene is used to complete it. Different DNA sequences within this sample yield the same CDR3. The gene calls are TRBV29-1 and TRBJ1-3, with D perhaps matching TRBD1 (6 bases). The CDR3 has 15 amino acids. CDR1 and CDR2 (germline): SQVTM, ANQGSEA. V shed 4 bases and J shed 2 bases, with 15 bases lying between them. CDR3: CSVGESGAPGNTIYF. The sequenced part of the CDR3 DNA is TGCAGCGTTGGGGAGTCAGGGGCACCTGGAAACACC. Complete variable domain (other parts from reference TRBV29-1 and TRBJ1-3): SAVISQKPSRDICQRGTSLTIQCQVDSQVTMMFWYRQQPGQSLTLIATANQGSEATYESGFVIDKFPISRPNLTFSTLTVSNMSPEDSSIYLCSVGESGAPGNTIYFGEGSWLTVV.

Points on this clone: Coverage ceases 3 residues before the CDR3 finishes, and the germline J gene fills in the end. The genes are TRBV4-1 and TRBJ1-2, with 9 bases identical to TRBD1. Germline assignment: CDR1 MGHRA and CDR2 YSYEKL. V was pared by 8 bases and J by 1 base, with 5 bases of the junction left unmatched. The CDR3 runs to 14 residues. The CDR3 loop is CASEPGQGNYGYTF. The covered CDR3 bases are TGCGCCAGCGAACCGGGACAGGGTAACTATGGC.

In the case of this clone: The DNA ends 3 residues before the CDR3 does, and the rest of the CDR3 is filled in from the germline J gene. The chain uses TRBV5-1 and TRBJ2-2; D call uncertain. The CDR3 runs 16 residues. CDR1 is SGHRS, CDR2 YFSETQ, per germline. The sequenced CDR3 bases are TGCGCCAGCAGCTTGGCAGAGGCTGCAACTAATGAAAAG. Its protein product is CASSLAEAATNEK. The complete CDR3 protein is CASSLAEAATNEKLFF.

Note on this clone: The read stops 3 residues short of the end of the CDR3; the missing end is completed from the germline J gene. The V gene is TRBV20-1, the J gene TRBJ2-2; 7 bases fit TRBD2. Looked up from germline, CDR1 is DFQATT and CDR2 is SNEGSKA (reference sequence). The CDR3 spans 16 residues. The covered CDR3 bases are TGCAGTGCCTCCGGGACTAACCCTTATGGGGCCAACGTG. Protein: CSASGTNPYGANV. The complete CDR3 reads CSASGTNPYGANVLFF.

A remark on this clone: The read comes to an end 3 residues before the CDR3 does, leaving the germline J gene to fill in the end. The genes are TRBV20-1 and TRBJ2-7; TRBD2 matches 14 bases. This CDR3 is built from 14 residues. The V and J ends lost 5 bases and 2 bases, in that order; junction bases with no gene match: 2. The germline gives CDR1 DFQATT, CDR2 SNEGSKA (reference sequence). The CDR3 loop is CSASGLAGAYEQYF. The CDR3 bases that were read are TGCAGTGCTTCGGGACTAGCGGGGGCCTACGAG.

A remark on this clone: The read ends 3 residues before the CDR3 terminus; that terminus is restored from the germline J gene. The chain couples TRBV15 to TRBJ2-2; 12 positions match TRBD1. Germline V CDR1 and CDR2: LNHNV, YYDKDF (reference sequence). This CDR3 is 16 amino acids long. The CDR3 loop is CATSRDVGTGGRELFF. The CDR3 DNA, read in part, is TGTGCCACCAGCAGAGATGTTGGGACAGGGGGCCGTGAG. The full variable domain, completed using reference TRBV15 and TRBJ2-2, is DAMVIQNPRYQVTQFGKPVTLSCSQTLNHNVMYWYQQKSSQAPKLLFHYYDKDFNNEADTPDNFQSRRPNTSFCFLDIRSPGLGDTAMYLCATSRDVGTGGRELFFGEGSRLTVL.

Notes on this clone: Read sequence stops 3 residues before the CDR3 end, and the germline J gene provides the missing end. The chain uses TRBV7-9 and TRBJ2-7; 10 positions match TRBD1. The trim removed 3 bases at V and 5 bases at J, leaving 4 bases unmatched. The CDR3 is 14 amino acids. CDR1 and CDR2 (germline): SEHNR, FQNEAQ (reference sequence). CDR3 sequence reads: CASSFRGTGDEQYF. The CDR3 bases that were read are TGTGCCAGCAGCTTCCGAGGGACAGGGGACGAG. The variable domain in full, completed from reference TRBV7-9 and TRBJ2-7, reads DTGVSQNPRHKITKRGQNVTFRCDPISEHNRLYWYRQTLGQGPEFLTYFQNEAQLEKSRLLSDRFSAERPKGSFSTLEIQRTEQGDSAMYLCASSFRGTGDEQYFGPGTRLTVT.

In the case of this clone: Coverage ceases 3 residues before the CDR3 finishes, and the germline J gene fills in the end. The chain carries TRBV19 and TRBJ1-2; no clear D gene. The CDR3 totals 15 residues. Germline V gene data show CDR1 as LNHDA and CDR2 as SQIVND (reference sequence). The CDR3 loop is CASSLTSGSYDTYTF. Partial CDR3 DNA: TGTGCCAGTAGTCTAACTAGCGGGAGTTATGATACC.

As concerns this clone: Coverage ceases 3 residues before the CDR3 finishes, and the germline J gene fills in the end. The rearrangement joins TRBV20-1 to TRBJ1-6, with TRBD1 matching 7 bases. V lost 3 bases, J lost 6 bases, and 5 bases stayed unmatched. Germline CDR1 reads DFQATT; CDR2 reads SNEGSKA (reference sequence). CDR3 length equals 14 residues. The covered CDR3 bases are TGCAGTGCTAGCTCCCGGGACAGTAATTCACCC. Translation gives CSASSRDSNSP. The whole CDR3 region reads CSASSRDSNSPLHF.

Note on this clone: The read gets to within 3 residues of the CDR3 end, and the germline J gene fills in the rest. The rearrangement uses TRBV4-1 and TRBJ1-4; 9 nucleotides align to TRBD1. Germline V gives CDR1 MGHRA, CDR2 YSYEKL. The CDR3 consists of 17 residues. Losses at the gene ends were 4 bases for V and 6 bases for J; bases not matched to a gene: 12. CDR3 DNA (partial): TGCGCCAGCAGCCCCGGGACAGGGCGATTGGAGTATGAAAAA. Amino acids: CASSPGTGRLEYEK. The entire CDR3 sequence reads CASSPGTGRLEYEKLFF.

On this clone itself: With the read ending 3 residues before the CDR3 end, the germline J gene is used to fill in that end. This chain links TRBV11-3 with TRBJ2-1, with 8 bases that match TRBD2. Germline lookup yields CDR1 SGHNT and CDR2 YENEEA. This CDR3 is 15 amino acids long. Trimming at V came to 5 bases and at J to 0 bases, leaving 3 bases not matched to a gene. Incomplete CDR3 DNA: TGTGCCAGCAGCCAGAGCGGGGGCTCCTACAATGAG. This sequence encodes CASSQSGGSYNE. The whole CDR3 is CASSQSGGSYNEQFF. Supplemented by reference TRBV11-3 and TRBJ2-1, the full variable domain reads EAGVVQSPRYKIIEKKQPVAFWCNPISGHNTLYWYLQNLGQGPELLIRYENEEAVDDSQLPKDRFSAERLKGVDSTLKIQPAELGDSAVYLCASSQSGGSYNEQFFGPGTRLTVL.

In regard to this clone: The junction differs from germline at one of its ends, possibly a read error. The read ends 3 residues shy of where the CDR3 ends; the end is completed using the germline J gene. The sample carries other DNA sequences with the same CDR3. The chain uses TRBV18 and TRBJ1-3, with 9 bases matching TRBD1. The CDR3 spans 17 residues. From germline, CDR1 is KGHSH and CDR2 LQKENI. The DNA read from the CDR3 is TGTGCCAGCTCACCACCAGGACAGGGGACGGCTGGAAACACG. Encoded protein: CASSPPGQGTAGNT. The CDR3, in full, reads CASSPPGQGTAGNTIYF. Combining the CDR3 with reference TRBV18 and TRBJ1-3 gives the whole variable domain NAGVMQNPRHLVRRRGQEARLRCSPMKGHSHVYWYRQLPEEGLKFMVYLQKENIIDESGMPKERFSAEFPKEGPSILRIQQVVRGDSAAYFCASSPPGQGTAGNTIYFGEGSWLTVV.

On this clone: The read ends 3 residues before the CDR3 terminus; that terminus is restored from the germline J gene. Additional DNA sequences in this sample encode the identical CDR3. The genes are TRBV20-1 and TRBJ2-3, with D possibly being TRBD2 (6 bases). Germline V gene data show CDR1 as DFQATT and CDR2 as SNEGSKA (reference sequence). This CDR3 has 13 residues. Deletions cut 5 bases from V and 4 bases from J, with 13 bases between. The CDR3 DNA, read in part, is TGCAGTGCTTTCGGGGGACGCCCAGATACG. The encoded protein is CSAFGGRPDT. The whole CDR3 sequence is CSAFGGRPDTQYF.

As for this clone: The CDR3 is cut off 3 residues early in the read; its end comes from the germline J gene. The gene calls are TRBV18 and TRBJ1-2; D gene ambiguous. Germline values: CDR1 KGHSH, CDR2 LQKENI. The CDR3 contains 14 residues. CDR3 DNA (partial): TGTGCCAGCTCCGTGCCGGCGGCCTCCTACGAC. This sequence encodes CASSVPAASYD. The entire CDR3 protein reads CASSVPAASYDYTF.

Here the CDR3 reads CASYRGGPTTNYGQYF. CDR3 bases read: TGTGCCTCCTACAGGGGTGGACCGACCACTAACTATGGT. J is TRBJ2-4 and V is TRBV19, with TRBD1 matching 7 bases. The read ends 3 residues before the CDR3 terminus; that terminus is restored from the germline J gene. Germline CDR1 reads LNHDA; CDR2 reads SQIVND (reference sequence). The length of the CDR3 is 16 residues. The variable domain in full, with the rest retrieved from reference TRBV19 and TRBJ2-4, is DGGITQSPKYLFRKEGQNVTLSCEQNLNHDAMYWYRQDPGQGLRLIYYSQIVNDFQKGDIAEGYSVSREKKESFPLTVTSAQKNPTAFYLCASYRGGPTTNYGQYFGAGTRLSVL.

Details on this clone: The observed sequence ends 3 residues before the CDR3 terminus, with the missing tail filled in from the germline J gene. The V gene is TRBV7-9, the J gene TRBJ1-2; D not certain. The CDR3 covers 15 residues. Germline V gene sequence: CDR1 SEHNR, CDR2 FQNEAQ (reference sequence). This chain's CDR3 is CASSLIELAGAAYTF. The sequenced CDR3 bases are TGTGCCAGCAGCTTAATAGAGCTAGCGGGAGCGGCC.

As for this clone: Coverage ceases 3 residues before the CDR3 finishes, and the germline J gene fills in the end. The chain is built from TRBV7-3 and TRBJ2-4, with TRBD1 identical over 12 bases. This CDR3 region has 14 residues. Germline V gives CDR1 SGHTA, CDR2 FQGTGA. The covered CDR3 bases are TGTGCCAGCAGCCCGGGACAGGGGGCCTATGGT. This sequence encodes CASSPGQGAYG. The full CDR3 sequence reads CASSPGQGAYGQYF.

Notes on this clone: The read finishes 3 residues shy of the CDR3 end, and the germline J gene is used to complete it. The rearrangement uses TRBV6-2 or TRBV6-3 and TRBJ2-7; 15 bases are a match to TRBD2. The CDR3 has 17 residues. V lost 6 bases, J lost 5 bases, and 11 bases stayed unmatched. Germline V gene sequence: CDR1 MNHEY, CDR2 SVGEGT. This CDR3 is CASRTRTSGRAVDEQYF. CDR3 bases read: TGTGCCAGCAGGACTAGGACTAGCGGGAGGGCCGTAGACGAG.

As concerns this clone: The read ends 3 residues early relative to the CDR3; the germline J gene fills the gap. V and J are TRBV7-3 and TRBJ1-2, with a tentative D call TRBD1 (5 bases). The germline V gene encodes CDR1 SGHTA and CDR2 FQGTGA. This CDR3 contains 16 residues. The CDR3 spells CASSPLGTSGKDDYTF. CDR3 DNA, as far as it was read: TGTGCCAGCAGCCCCCTAGGGACTAGCGGGAAGGATGAC.

Incomplete CDR3 DNA: TGTGCCAGCAGCCCCGCCGGGACTAGCGGGATCTACGAG. Translating it yields CASSPAGTSGIYE. The whole CDR3 is CASSPAGTSGIYEQYF. This chain links TRBV13 with TRBJ2-7; 13 positions match TRBD2. Read data end 3 residues before the CDR3 end; the end is taken from the germline J gene. The CDR3 spans 16 residues. Germline assignment: CDR1 PRHDT and CDR2 FYEKMQ (reference sequence). Germline trimming cut 5 bases from V and 3 bases from J; bases unmatched to any gene: 7. Complete variable domain (other parts from reference TRBV13 and TRBJ2-7): AAGVIQSPRHLIKEKRETATLKCYPIPRHDTVYWYQQGPGQDPQFLISFYEKMQSDKGSIPDRFSAQQFSDYHSELNMSSLELGDSALYFCASSPAGTSGIYEQYFGPGTRLTVT.

A remark on this clone: The read terminates 3 residues before the CDR3 end, so the remaining end is supplied by the germline J gene. The rearrangement links TRBV6-2 or TRBV6-3 to TRBJ2-1; TRBD1 matches 12 bases. J gave up 8 bases and V 4 bases, and 3 bases lay outside the gene matches. CDR3 length: 14 residues. Germline values: CDR1 MNHEY, CDR2 SVGEGT. This CDR3 is CASSSGQGADEQFF. Incomplete CDR3 DNA: TGTGCCAGCAGTTCGGGACAGGGGGCGGATGAG.

As concerns this clone: The read ends 3 residues early relative to the CDR3; the germline J gene fills the gap. The rearrangement links TRBV7-6 to TRBJ2-6, with 7 bases fitting TRBD1. This CDR3 is built from 15 residues. The trim removed 8 bases at V and 0 bases at J, leaving 4 bases unmatched. In germline, CDR1 is SGHVS, CDR2 FNYEAQ. The DNA read from the CDR3 is TGTGCCAGCCGGGACAGCCGCTCTGGGGCCAACGTC. Translation: CASRDSRSGANV. The whole CDR3 is CASRDSRSGANVLTF.

A word on this clone: The CDR3 end lies 3 residues beyond the end of the read and is filled in from the germline J gene. This rearrangement joins TRBV10-3 to TRBJ2-5; TRBD2 matches 11 bases. This CDR3 is 14 amino acids long. Per the germline V gene, CDR1 is ENHRY and CDR2 is SYGVKD. V shed 5 bases, J shed 5 bases, and the junction held 4 bases outside the gene matches. This chain's CDR3 is CAISFSGRAETQYF. The sequenced part of the CDR3 DNA is TGTGCCATCAGTTTTAGCGGGAGGGCGGAGACC.